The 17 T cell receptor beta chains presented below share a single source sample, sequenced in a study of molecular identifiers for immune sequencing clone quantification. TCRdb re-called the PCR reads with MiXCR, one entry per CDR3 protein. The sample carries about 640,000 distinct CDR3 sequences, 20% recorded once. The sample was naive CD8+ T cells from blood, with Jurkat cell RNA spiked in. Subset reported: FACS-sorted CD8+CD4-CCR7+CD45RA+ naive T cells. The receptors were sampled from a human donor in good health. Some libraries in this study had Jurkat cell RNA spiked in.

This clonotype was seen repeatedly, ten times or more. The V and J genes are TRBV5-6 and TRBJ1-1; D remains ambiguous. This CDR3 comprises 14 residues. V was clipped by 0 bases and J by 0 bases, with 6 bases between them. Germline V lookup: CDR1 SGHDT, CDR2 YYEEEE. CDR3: CASSLEALNTEAFF. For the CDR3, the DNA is TGTGCCAGCAGCTTGGAGGCCTTGAACACTGAAGCTTTCTTT.

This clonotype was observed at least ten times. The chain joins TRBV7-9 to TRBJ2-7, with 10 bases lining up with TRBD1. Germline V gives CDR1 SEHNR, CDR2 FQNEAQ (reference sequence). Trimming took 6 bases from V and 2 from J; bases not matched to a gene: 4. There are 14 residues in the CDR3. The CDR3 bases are TGTGCCAGCAGTATGGGGACAGGGGCCTACGAGCAGTACTTC. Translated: CASSMGTGAYEQYF.

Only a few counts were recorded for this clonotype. The CDR3 region is CASSPTSGGFNEQFF. As DNA, the CDR3 is TGTGCCAGCTCACCAACTAGCGGGGGGTTCAATGAGCAGTTCTTC. The rearrangement joins TRBV18 to TRBJ2-1; TRBD2 matches at 12 bases. V lost 2 bases, J lost 6 bases, and 2 bases stayed unmatched. Germline assignment: CDR1 KGHSH and CDR2 LQKENI. The CDR3 runs 15 residues.

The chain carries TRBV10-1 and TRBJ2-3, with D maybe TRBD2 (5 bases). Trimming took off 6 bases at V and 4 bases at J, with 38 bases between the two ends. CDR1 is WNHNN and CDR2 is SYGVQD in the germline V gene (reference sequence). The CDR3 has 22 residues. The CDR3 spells CASRDLTKRLGRTVALSDTQYF. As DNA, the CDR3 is TGCGCCAGCAGAGATCTGACTAAGAGGTTGGGTCGGACGGTAGCTCTGTCAGATACGCAGTATTTT.

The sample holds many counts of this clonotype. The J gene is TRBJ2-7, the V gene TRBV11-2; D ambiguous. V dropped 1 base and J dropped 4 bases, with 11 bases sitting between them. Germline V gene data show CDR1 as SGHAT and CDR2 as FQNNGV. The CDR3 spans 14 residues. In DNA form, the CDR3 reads TGTGCCAGCAGCTTAGGGGCAGCCATTTACGAGCAGTACTTC. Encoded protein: CASSLGAAIYEQYF.

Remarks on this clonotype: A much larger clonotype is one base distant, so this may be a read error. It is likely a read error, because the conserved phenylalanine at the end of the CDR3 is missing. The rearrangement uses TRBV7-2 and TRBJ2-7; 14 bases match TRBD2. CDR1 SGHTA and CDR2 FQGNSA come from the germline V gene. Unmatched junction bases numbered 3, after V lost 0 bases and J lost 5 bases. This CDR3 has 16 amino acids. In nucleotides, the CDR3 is TGTGCCAGCAGCTTAGCGGGACTAGCGGGAGTTGACGAGCAGTACTTA. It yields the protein CASSLAGLAGVDEQYL.

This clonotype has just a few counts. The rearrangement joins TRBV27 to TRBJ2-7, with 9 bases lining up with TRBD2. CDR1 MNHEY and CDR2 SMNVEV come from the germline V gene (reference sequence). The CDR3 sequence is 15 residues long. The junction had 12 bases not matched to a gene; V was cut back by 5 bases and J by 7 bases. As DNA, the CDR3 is TGTGCCAGCAGTCAAGGGACTAGCCGAAATATGGAGCAGTACTTC. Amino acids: CASSQGTSRNMEQYF.

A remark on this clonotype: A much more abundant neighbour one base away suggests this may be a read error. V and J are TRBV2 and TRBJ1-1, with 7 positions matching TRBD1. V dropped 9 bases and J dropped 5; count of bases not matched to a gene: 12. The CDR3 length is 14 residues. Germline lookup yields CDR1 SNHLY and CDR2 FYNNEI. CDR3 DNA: TGTGCCAGTGGCCCCGGACAGGAGGCTACTGAAGCTTTCTTT. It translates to CASGPGQEATEAFF.

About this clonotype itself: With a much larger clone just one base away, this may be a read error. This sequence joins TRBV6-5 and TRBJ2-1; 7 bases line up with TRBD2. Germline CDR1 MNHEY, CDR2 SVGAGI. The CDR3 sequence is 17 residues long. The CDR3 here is CAGSPDLGTTLYNEQFF. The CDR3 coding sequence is TGTGCCGGCAGTCCAGATCTCGGGACTACCCTTTACAATGAGCAGTTCTTC.

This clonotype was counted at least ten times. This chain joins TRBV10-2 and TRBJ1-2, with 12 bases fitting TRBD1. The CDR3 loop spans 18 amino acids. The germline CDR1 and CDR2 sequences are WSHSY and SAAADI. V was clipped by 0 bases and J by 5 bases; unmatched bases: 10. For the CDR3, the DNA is TGCGCCAGCAGTGAGTCCCCGTGGGGACAGGGGGCGGAGTATGGCTACACCTTC. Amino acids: CASSESPWGQGAEYGYTF.

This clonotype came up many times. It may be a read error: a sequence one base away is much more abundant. The CDR3: CASSIAGGPYEQYF. In nucleotides, the CDR3 is TGTGCCAGCAGTATAGCGGGAGGGCCCTACGAGCAGTACTTC. V and J are TRBV27 and TRBJ2-7, with 11 nucleotides matching TRBD2. V shed 5 bases and J 2 bases; nucleotides not matched to a gene: 2. Germline loops: CDR1 MNHEY, CDR2 SMNVEV (reference sequence). The CDR3 is made up of 14 amino acids.

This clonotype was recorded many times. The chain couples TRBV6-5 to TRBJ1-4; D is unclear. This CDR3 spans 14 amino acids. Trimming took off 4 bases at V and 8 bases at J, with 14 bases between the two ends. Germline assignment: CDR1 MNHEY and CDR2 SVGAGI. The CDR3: CASSSTFPEEKLFF. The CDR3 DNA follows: TGTGCCAGCAGTTCCACCTTCCCAGAAGAAAAACTGTTTTTT.

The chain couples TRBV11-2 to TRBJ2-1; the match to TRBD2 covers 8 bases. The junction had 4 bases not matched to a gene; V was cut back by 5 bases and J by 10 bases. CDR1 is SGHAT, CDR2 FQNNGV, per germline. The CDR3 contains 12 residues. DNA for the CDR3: TGTGCCAGCAGCCCCGGGGGGGGAGAGCAGTTCTTC. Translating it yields CASSPGGGEQFF.

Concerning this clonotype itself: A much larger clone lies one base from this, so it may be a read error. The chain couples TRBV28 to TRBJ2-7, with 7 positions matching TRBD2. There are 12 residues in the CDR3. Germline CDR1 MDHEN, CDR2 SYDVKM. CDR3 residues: CASSFRDYEQCF. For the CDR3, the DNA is TGTGCCAGCAGTTTCAGGGACTACGAGCAGTGCTTC. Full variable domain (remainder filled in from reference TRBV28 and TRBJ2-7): DVKVTQSSRYLVKRTGEKVFLECVQDMDHENMFWYRQDPGLGLRLIYFSYDVKMKEKGDIPEGYSVSREKKERFSLILESASTNQTSMYLCASSFRDYEQCFGPGTRLTVT.

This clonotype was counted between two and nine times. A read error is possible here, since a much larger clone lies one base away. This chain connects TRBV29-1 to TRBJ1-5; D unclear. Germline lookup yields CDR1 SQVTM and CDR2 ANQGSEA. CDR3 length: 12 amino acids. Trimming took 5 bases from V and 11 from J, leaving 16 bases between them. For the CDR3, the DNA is TGCAGCGTTTACCTTTCCTCTGGGGCCCAGCATTTT. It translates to CSVYLSSGAQHF.

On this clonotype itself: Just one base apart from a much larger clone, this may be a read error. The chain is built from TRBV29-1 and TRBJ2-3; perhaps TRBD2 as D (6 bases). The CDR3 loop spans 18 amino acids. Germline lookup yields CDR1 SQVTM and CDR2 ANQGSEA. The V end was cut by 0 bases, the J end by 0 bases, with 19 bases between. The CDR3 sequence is CSVEDPFVSGTSTDTQYF. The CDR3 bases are TGCAGCGTTGAAGATCCCTTTGTTAGCGGAACTAGCACAGATACGCAGTATTTT.

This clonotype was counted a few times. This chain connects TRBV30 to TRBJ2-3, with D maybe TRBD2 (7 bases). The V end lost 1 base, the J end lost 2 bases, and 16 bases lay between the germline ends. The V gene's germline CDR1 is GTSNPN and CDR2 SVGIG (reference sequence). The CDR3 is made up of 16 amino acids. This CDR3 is CAWSGGGGGFTDTQYF. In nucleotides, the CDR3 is TGTGCCTGGAGTGGGGGGGGCGGGGGTTTCACAGATACGCAGTATTTT.